This T cell receptor beta chain originates from a study of T cell responses to AZD1222 COVID-19 vaccine. At the level of the study: Both about-4-week and about-12-week second-dose recipients were combined.

V lost 8 bases, J lost 0 bases, and 4 bases stayed unmatched. Germline CDR1 MNHEY, CDR2 SVGAGI. The CDR3 sequence is 13 residues long. Some clones are missing from TCRdb's copy, which holds only in-frame ones; the method was immunoSEQ multiplex PCR. Of about 130,000 clones in the sample, 87% are singletons; the top ten hold 1.3% to 1.5%. This sequence originates from an adult in good health. J is TRBJ2-7 and V is TRBV6-5; 7 nucleotides match TRBD2. The source was peripheral blood, collected on day 0 of AZD1222 vaccination. The CDR3 spells CASGGVNSYEQYF. The CDR3 DNA reads as TGTGCCAGCGGGGGGGTAAACTCCTACGAGCAGTACTTC.